This paragraph covers one T cell receptor (beta chain) sequence. The CDR3 totals 16 residues. Between the trimmed V and J ends, which lost 0 bases and 7 bases, there was a span of 18 bases. In germline, CDR1 is MNHEY, CDR2 SVGAGI. The sample comes from a study of blood T cell repertoires in COVID-19. The wider study: Some COVID-19 samples were acute and others convalescent; all came from the United States, Italy and Spain. Sources were T cells, B-cell-depleted T cells, or PBMCs; the material itself was cDNA or gDNA.

As processed by the authors: Estimation of nucleated cell counts was performed using reference gene primer amplification. The data were produced by immunoSEQ multiplex PCR, yet TCRdb's version contains in-frame clones alone and is incomplete. Clonal size and the V and J genes are those of that table, whereas D and trimming came from the DNA. The data contain more than 200,000 clones, roughly 90% of them seen just once; the ten biggest clones take up roughly 2%. The V and J genes are TRBV6-5 and TRBJ2-5; D uncertain. The source is a man younger than 45 with active or convalescent COVID-19. Sequencing used peripheral blood. CDR3 in DNA: TGTGCCAGCAGTTACTCGAGAGAACGTATTGCGAGGACCCAGTACTTC. As protein: CASSYSRERIARTQYF.